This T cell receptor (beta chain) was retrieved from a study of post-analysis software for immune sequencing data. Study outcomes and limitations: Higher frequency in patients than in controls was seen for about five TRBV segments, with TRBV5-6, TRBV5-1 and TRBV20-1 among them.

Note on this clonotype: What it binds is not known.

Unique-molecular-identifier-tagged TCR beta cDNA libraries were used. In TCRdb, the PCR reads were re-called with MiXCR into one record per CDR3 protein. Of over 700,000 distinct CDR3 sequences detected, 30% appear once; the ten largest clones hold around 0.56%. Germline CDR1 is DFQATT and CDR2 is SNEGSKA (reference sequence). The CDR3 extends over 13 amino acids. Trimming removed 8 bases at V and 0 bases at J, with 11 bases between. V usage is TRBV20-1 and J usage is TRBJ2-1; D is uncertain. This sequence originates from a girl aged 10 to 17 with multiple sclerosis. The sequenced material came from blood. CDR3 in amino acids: CSHPQGSYNEQFF. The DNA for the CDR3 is TGCAGTCACCCCCAAGGCTCCTACAATGAGCAGTTCTTC.